This TCR beta chain derives from a study of identifying expanded T cells in peripheral blood (dated by TCRdb to the late 2010s). About the full investigation: Separate aliquots of the same genomic DNA pool were sequenced to produce technical replicates, and four replicates were compared in pairs.

Regarding this clone: Its cognate antigen has yet to be identified. Within one base of it there is no much larger clone, and no base qualities were kept.

The cysteine opens and the phenylalanine closes a CDR3 of 14 amino acids. Only the CDR3 part of the read is kept: 42 bases, read in frame from the first base. For CDR1 and CDR2, the germline V gene (reference sequence) lists SGHNT and YYREEE. The junction carries 8 bases between V and J, which are trimmed by 1 base and 4 bases respectively. Results and caveats for the whole study, not just this receptor: Variance in clone template counts between approximately two-week samples significantly increased with total template count across all healthy donors. Across all healthy-donor time intervals, the beta-binomial model significantly lowered both the number of clones called differentially abundant and the false-positive rate. About 1.1 differentially abundant clones were flagged by the binomial model between technical replicates, whereas about 16.4 and 19 were flagged over roughly two weeks and four weeks, respectively. The authors expected that biological variance in healthy repertoires might rise further over much longer intervals, such as months to years.

No immune events, such as infections, were documented for the healthy donors during the collection period. Healthy-donor blood repertoires served as a training cohort to calibrate time-dependent variance in a beta-binomial model of T-cell clone differential abundance. The training cohort comprised approximately ten healthy donors, 3 female and 7 male. Donor ages ranged from about 25 to 64 years, with an average of around 45 years. Whole blood from each healthy donor was obtained from a commercial supplier and was collected at three time points 2 to 3 weeks apart. For immunosequencing, genomic DNA was extracted from unsorted whole blood. TCRbeta CDR3 regions were profiled with the immunoSEQ Assay using bias-controlled multiplex PCR amplification of genomic DNA. Turning to the authors' computational methods: To quantify the absolute abundance of each unique TCRbeta CDR3 region, the sequences were collapsed and filtered. Differential abundance was tested with two models: a binomial (Fisher-equivalent) model and a beta-binomial model that adds time-dependent variance fitted from healthy donors. Clones with fewer than 5 combined templates were excluded, and clones with Benjamini-Hochberg FDR below 0.01 were called differentially abundant. In the beta-binomial model, variance was expressed as a function of the total template count across the two samples, in the form v = (b*log(k)+a)^2. The table was pulled from immuneACCESS by TCRdb, which kept in-frame rearrangements only. Such tables lose some clones; where checked, under half of the loss comes from unresolved V genes, and the rest has no known cause. That table furnishes V, J and clone size, whereas the DNA furnished D and trimming. This sample gives about 85,000 clones in total; 88% of them show up just once. About 20% of the sample is taken by the ten largest.

This chain is built from TRBV5-4 and TRBJ1-4, with the D gene not confidently named. The specimen sequenced was blood. The clonotype originates from a person aged 18 to 75 in good health. This receptor has the CDR3 CASSLRQVNEKLFF. In nucleotides, the sequence is TGTGCCAGCAGCTTGCGGCAGGTTAATGAAAAACTGTTTTTT.